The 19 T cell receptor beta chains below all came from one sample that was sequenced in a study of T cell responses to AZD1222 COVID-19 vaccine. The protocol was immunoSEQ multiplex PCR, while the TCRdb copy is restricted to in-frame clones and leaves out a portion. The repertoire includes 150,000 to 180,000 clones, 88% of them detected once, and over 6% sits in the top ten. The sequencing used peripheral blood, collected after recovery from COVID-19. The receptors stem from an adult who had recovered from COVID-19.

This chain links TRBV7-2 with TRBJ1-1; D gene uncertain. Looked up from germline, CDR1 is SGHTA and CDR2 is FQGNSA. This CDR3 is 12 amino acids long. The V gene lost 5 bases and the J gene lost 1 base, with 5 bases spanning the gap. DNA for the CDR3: TGTGCCAGCAGCCTATGGAACACTGAAGCTTTCTTT. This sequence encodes CASSLWNTEAFF.

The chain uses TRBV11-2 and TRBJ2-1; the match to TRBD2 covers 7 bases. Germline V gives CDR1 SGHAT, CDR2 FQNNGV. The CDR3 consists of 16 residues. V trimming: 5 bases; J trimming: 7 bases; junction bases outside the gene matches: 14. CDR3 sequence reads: CASSPLAGPSRNEQFF. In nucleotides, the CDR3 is TGTGCCAGCAGCCCCTTAGCGGGCCCCTCGCGAAATGAGCAGTTCTTC.

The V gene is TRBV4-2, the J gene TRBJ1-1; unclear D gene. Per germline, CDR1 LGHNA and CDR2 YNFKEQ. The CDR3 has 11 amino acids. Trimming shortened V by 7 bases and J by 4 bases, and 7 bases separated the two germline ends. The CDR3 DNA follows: TGTGCCAGCACCTCACCCACTGAAGCTTTCTTT. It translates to CASTSPTEAFF.

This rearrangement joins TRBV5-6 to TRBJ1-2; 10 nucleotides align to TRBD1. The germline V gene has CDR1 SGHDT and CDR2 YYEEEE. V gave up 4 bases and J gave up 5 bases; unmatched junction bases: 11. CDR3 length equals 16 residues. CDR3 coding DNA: TGTGCCAGCAGCGAAGTCCGGGACAGGGGAAAATATGGCTACACCTTC. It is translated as CASSEVRDRGKYGYTF.

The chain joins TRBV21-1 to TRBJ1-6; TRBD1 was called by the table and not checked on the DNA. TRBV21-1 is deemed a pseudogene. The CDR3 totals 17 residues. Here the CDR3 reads CASSKGGQTGYNSPLHF. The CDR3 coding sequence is TGTGCCAGCAGCAAAGGGGGACAGACGGGCTATAATTCACCCCTCCACTTT.

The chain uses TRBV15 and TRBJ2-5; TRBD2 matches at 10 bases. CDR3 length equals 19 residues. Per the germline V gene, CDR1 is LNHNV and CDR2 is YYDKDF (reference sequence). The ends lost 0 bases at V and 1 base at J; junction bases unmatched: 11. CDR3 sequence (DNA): TGTGCCACCAGCAGAGATCGGTTTAGGACTAGCGGACCCCAAGAGACCCAGTACTTC. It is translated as CATSRDRFRTSGPQETQYF. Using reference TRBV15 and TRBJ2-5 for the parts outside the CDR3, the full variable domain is DAMVIQNPRYQVTQFGKPVTLSCSQTLNHNVMYWYQQKSSQAPKLLFHYYDKDFNNEADTPDNFQSRRPNTSFCFLDIRSPGLGDTAMYLCATSRDRFRTSGPQETQYFGPGTRLLVL.

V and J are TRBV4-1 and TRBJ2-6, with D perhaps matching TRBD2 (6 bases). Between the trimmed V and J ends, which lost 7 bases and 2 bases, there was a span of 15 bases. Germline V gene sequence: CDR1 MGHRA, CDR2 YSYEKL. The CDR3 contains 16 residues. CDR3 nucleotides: TGCGCCAGCATGCCGGGGGACGGAACTGGGGCCAACGTCCTGACTTTC. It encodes CASMPGDGTGANVLTF.

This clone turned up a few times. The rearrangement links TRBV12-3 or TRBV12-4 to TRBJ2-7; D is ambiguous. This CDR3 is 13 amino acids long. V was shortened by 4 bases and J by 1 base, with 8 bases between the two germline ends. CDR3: CASSYPGSYEQYF. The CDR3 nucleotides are TGTGCCAGCAGTTATCCAGGTTCCTACGAGCAGTACTTC.

For the CDR3, the DNA is TGTGCCAGCAGCCGCGACGGAACCTATGGCTACACCTTC. It yields the protein CASSRDGTYGYTF. This rearrangement joins TRBV16 to TRBJ1-2; D unresolved. In germline, CDR1 is KGHSY, CDR2 FQNENV. The CDR3 consists of 13 residues. Trimming took off 4 bases at V and 4 bases at J, with 10 bases between the two ends.

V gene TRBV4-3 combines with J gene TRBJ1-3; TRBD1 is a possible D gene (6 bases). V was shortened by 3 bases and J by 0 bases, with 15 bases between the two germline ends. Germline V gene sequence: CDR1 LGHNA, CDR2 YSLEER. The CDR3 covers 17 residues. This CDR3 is CASSHYAQGSSGNTIYF. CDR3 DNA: TGCGCCAGCAGCCACTACGCGCAGGGGTCCTCTGGAAACACCATATATTTT.

The CDR3 DNA follows: TGTGCCAGCAGTGACTCGATCGGGCTGGGTGGCTACACCTTC. Protein product: CASSDSIGLGGYTF. The rearrangement links TRBV6-4 to TRBJ1-2; D unresolved. The CDR3 has 14 amino acids. Trimming shortened V by 0 bases and J by 7 bases, and 12 bases separated the two germline ends. The germline CDR1 and CDR2 sequences are MRHNA and SNTAGT.

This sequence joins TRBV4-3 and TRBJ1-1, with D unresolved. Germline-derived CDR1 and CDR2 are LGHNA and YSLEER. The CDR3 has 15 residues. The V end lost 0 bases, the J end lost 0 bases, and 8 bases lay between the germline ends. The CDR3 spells CASSQDSQVNTEAFF. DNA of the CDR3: TGCGCCAGCAGCCAAGACAGCCAGGTGAACACTGAAGCTTTCTTT.

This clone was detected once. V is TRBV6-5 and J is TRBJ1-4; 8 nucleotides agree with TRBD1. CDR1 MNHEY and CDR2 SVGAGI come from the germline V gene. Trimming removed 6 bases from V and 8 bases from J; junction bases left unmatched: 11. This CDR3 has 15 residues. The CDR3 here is CASRRTGNGVEKLFF. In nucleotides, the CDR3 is TGTGCCAGCAGACGGACAGGGAATGGCGTGGAAAAACTGTTTTTT.

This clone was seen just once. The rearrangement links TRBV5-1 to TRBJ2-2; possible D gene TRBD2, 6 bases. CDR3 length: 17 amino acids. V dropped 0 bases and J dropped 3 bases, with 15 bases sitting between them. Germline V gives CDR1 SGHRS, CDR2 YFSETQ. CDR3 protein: CASSLGPPGTDTGELFF. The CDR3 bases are TGCGCCAGCAGCTTGGGCCCTCCCGGGACTGACACCGGGGAGCTGTTTTTT.

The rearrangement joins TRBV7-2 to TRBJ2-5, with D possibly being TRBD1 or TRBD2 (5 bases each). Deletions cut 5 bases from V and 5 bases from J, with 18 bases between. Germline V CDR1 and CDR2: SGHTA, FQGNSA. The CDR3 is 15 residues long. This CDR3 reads CASSPRDPGIETQYF. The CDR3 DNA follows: TGTGCCAGCAGCCCCCGGGACCCTGGGATTGAGACCCAGTACTTC.

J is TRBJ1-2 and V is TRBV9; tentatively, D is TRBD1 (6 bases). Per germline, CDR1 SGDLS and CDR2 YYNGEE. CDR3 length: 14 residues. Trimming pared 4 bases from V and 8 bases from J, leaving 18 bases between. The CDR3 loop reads CASSPRRDTRGYTF. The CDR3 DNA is TGTGCCAGCAGCCCCCGCCGGGACACCCGAGGCTACACCTTC.

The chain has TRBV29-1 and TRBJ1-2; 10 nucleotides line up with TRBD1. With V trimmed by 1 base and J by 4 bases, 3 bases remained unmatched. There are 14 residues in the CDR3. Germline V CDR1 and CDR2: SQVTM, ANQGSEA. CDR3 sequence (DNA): TGCAGCGTTGAAGGTGGACAGGGGGGCTATGGCTACACCTTC. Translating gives CSVEGGQGGYGYTF.

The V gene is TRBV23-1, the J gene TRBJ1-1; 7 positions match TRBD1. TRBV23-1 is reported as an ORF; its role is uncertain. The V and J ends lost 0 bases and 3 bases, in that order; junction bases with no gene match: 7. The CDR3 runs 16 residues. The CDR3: CASSQSVRGRDTEAFF. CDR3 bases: TGCGCCAGCAGTCAATCGGTAAGGGGGCGCGACACTGAAGCTTTCTTT.

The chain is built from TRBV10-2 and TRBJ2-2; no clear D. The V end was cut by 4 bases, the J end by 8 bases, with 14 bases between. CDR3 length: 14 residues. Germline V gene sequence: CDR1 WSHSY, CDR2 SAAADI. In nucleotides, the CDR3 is TGCGCCAGCAGTGCAAGGGCAAGTCCTGGGGAGCTGTTTTTT. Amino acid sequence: CASSARASPGELFF.